This is a list of T cell receptor beta chains from one sample in a study of vaccination effects on CD4 cells after COVID-19. The assay was immunoSEQ multiplex PCR, and TCRdb's table has in-frame clones only and misses some. The sample lists about 35,000 clones, 68% seen once, with over 4% in the top ten. Their cognate antigens are unknown. Here the sequenced sample was CD4+ T cells from PBMCs cultured without peptide, taken before COVID-19 vaccination. Source of these receptors: a human donor who received a COVID-19 vaccine. CDR3s leave out the opening cysteine and the closing phenylalanine or tryptophan. Fields, in order: CDR3 protein, V gene, J gene.

ASSLVINQPQH	TRBV7-2	TRBJ1-5
ASSYDYGYT	TRBV2	TRBJ1-2
ASSPGTVAYQPQH	TRBV6-5	TRBJ1-5
ASSLFTSKGMY	TRBV28	TRBJ2-7
ASSQATGEDDTIY	TRBV3-1/TRBV3-2	TRBJ1-3
ATKPWEGLTEAF	TRBV7-2	TRBJ1-1
ASSLASAGRTDTQY	TRBV5-1	TRBJ2-3
ASSPGAGRQETQY	TRBV5-1	TRBJ2-5
ASSLTSDGSDTQY	TRBV6-4	TRBJ2-3
ASSMSVSYEQY	TRBV19	TRBJ2-7
ASSEFNSGNTIY	TRBV25-1	TRBJ1-3
ASSPPGTVTEAF	TRBV27	TRBJ1-1
ASSQGLAGGRYEQY	TRBV3-1/TRBV3-2	TRBJ2-7
ASSQGSIQPQH	TRBV3-1/TRBV3-2	TRBJ1-5
ASSPGLAGGRGYNEQF	TRBV10-1	TRBJ2-1
ASSFGQGTHYGYT	TRBV7-9	TRBJ1-2
ASSFEWLNNNEQF	TRBV5-8	TRBJ2-1
ASSEGGQVAIY	TRBV2	TRBJ1-3
ASSGDGGQY	TRBV5-1	TRBJ2-3
ASSLGTLPAGRETQY	TRBV11-2	TRBJ2-5
ASSDSAGGSHEQF	TRBV6-4	TRBJ2-1
ASKTPGLYNEQF	TRBV18	TRBJ2-1
ATSRAAGSYNEQF	TRBV15	TRBJ2-1
SARGNTEAF	TRBV20-1	TRBJ1-1
ASSLRPRTGIDTEAF	TRBV7-6	TRBJ1-1
ASSPTSGSTDTQY	TRBV3-1/TRBV3-2	TRBJ2-3
ASRGPTGTQY	TRBV9	TRBJ2-3
ASSLFGRRTSGFTDTQY	TRBV27	TRBJ2-3
ASSPRDTYQETQY	TRBV18	TRBJ2-5
ASSDWAGDNSPLH	TRBV2	TRBJ1-6
ASSPDRGTYGYT	TRBV18	TRBJ1-2
ASSVLSGANVLT	TRBV10-1	TRBJ2-6
AWSVGTGASQPQH	TRBV30	TRBJ1-5
ASSYGTAETQY	TRBV19	TRBJ2-5
ASSQSPRQGPVNEQF	TRBV23-1	TRBJ2-1
ASSQSAMTNYGYT	TRBV4-1	TRBJ1-2
ATSRNMGGTDTQY	TRBV15	TRBJ2-3
ASSEVLETQY	TRBV2	TRBJ2-5
ATSDGRGRWETQY	TRBV15	TRBJ2-5
ATSGRTQSQFYGYT	TRBV15	TRBJ1-2
ASSLGQKETQY	TRBV7-9	TRBJ2-5
ASSAGGAETQY	TRBV10-1	TRBJ2-5
ASSYRAATSTDTQY	TRBV6-2/TRBV6-3	TRBJ2-3
ASSLWERHNEQF	TRBV5-1	TRBJ2-1
ASSRYDEGTYEQY	TRBV3-1/TRBV3-2	TRBJ2-7
ASSWGQAATNEKLF	TRBV5-4	TRBJ1-4
ASSAPGLINEKLF	TRBV2	TRBJ1-4
AWSGQPNEKLF	TRBV30	TRBJ1-4
ASSDGNRDNTGELF	TRBV10-1	TRBJ2-2
ASSRTSGSLETQY	TRBV19	TRBJ2-5
ASSLSSGGQETQY	TRBV11-3	TRBJ2-5
ASSSQYEQY	TRBV5-1	TRBJ2-7
ASSLDGTGGEGQY	TRBV5-1	TRBJ2-7
ASSLNSGTEGYT	TRBV16	TRBJ1-2
ASSLGGTGSGQQSYGYT	TRBV5-1	TRBJ1-2
ASSSTGQTRKF	TRBV7-6	TRBJ2-1
ASGLDRSSYNEQF	TRBV12-5	TRBJ2-1
SARQIYEQY	TRBV20-1	TRBJ2-7
ASSLAGAVTGELF	TRBV3-1/TRBV3-2	TRBJ2-2